This TCR beta chain came from a study of blood T cells in healthy people across ages. It was with a sample-barcoded 5' primer and a J-beta primer mix that a second PCR of roughly 7 to 12 cycles was run. TCRdb ran MiXCR on the 5' RACE reads and lists one entry per CDR3 protein. The sample has around 1,500,000 distinct CDR3 sequences; approximately 28% are singletons. Trimming left V 5 bases short and J 0 bases short, with 10 bases between. The CDR3 covers 14 residues. Germline assignment: CDR1 DFQATT and CDR2 SNEGSKA (reference sequence). The sample taken for sequencing was blood. The receptor comes from a woman in her thirties in good health. The rearrangement uses TRBV20-1 and TRBJ1-4, with D unclear. The CDR3, as DNA: TGCAGTGCTTACAGCGTTGCAACTAATGAAAAACTGTTTTTT. Protein sequence: CSAYSVATNEKLFF.